This is a list of T cell receptor beta chains from one sample in a study of T cell changes during pregnancy in multiple sclerosis. Here immunoSEQ multiplex PCR was the method, and the copy in TCRdb shows in-frame clones only, minus some. Seen here are around 8,400 clones, 85% to 90% observed once, and the top ten hold around 5.3%. The material sequenced was CD8+ T cells from peripheral blood mononuclear cells, taken in the first trimester of pregnancy. These receptors were taken from a female donor in good health, enrolled as a control in a pregnancy study. Both conserved end residues are part of each CDR3. The order of the fields is CDR3 DNA, CDR3 protein, J gene, D gene, clone size, V gene. The D gene is left open where the match is weak. Clone size is not always given. Where it is, it says once, few, many or a class for expanded clones.

TGTGCCAGCAGCCCACAGGGGAACACTGAAGCTTTCTTT,CASSPQGNTEAFF,TRBJ1-1,.,.,TRBV7-9
TGTGCCAGCAGCTTAGGCCCCTGGAGGGTTCCCTCCTACAATGAGCAGTTCTTC,CASSLGPWRVPSYNEQFF,TRBJ2-1,.,.,TRBV11-2
TGTGCCAGCAGCTCCGTCTTAGCTATCCAAAGGACTGAAGCTTTCTTT,CASSSVLAIQRTEAFF,TRBJ1-1,.,.,TRBV5-6
TGTGCCAGCAGCTTAGGGGGACAGAACTATGGCTACACCTTC,CASSLGGQNYGYTF,TRBJ1-2,TRBD1,.,TRBV13
TGTGCCAGCAGTTCAGGGGACCTCTACGAGCAGTACTTC,CASSSGDLYEQYF,TRBJ2-7,.,.,TRBV6-1
TGCAGCGTTGCCCCGGCGGACAGGGCCTTCACAGATACGCAGTATTTT,CSVAPADRAFTDTQYF,TRBJ2-3,TRBD1,.,TRBV29-1
TGTGCCAGCAGCTCCGCGTCCCCCTCCTACGAGCAGTACTTC,CASSSASPSYEQYF,TRBJ2-7,.,.,TRBV7-2
TGTGCCAGCAGTGAAAGGACAGGGGGGGGTTCACCCCTCCACTTT,CASSERTGGGSPLHF,TRBJ1-6,TRBD1,medium-sized,TRBV6-1
TGCGCCAGCAGTCATTCCCGACTAGCGGGGGGGCCGAAGGGCAATGAGCAGTTCTTC,CASSHSRLAGGPKGNEQFF,TRBJ2-1,TRBD2,few,TRBV23-1
TGTGCCAGCAGTGTAGGACTTGGGGAATACAATGAGCAGTTCTTC,CASSVGLGEYNEQFF,TRBJ2-1,.,.,TRBV7-3
TGCGCCAGCAGCTTGAACAGTAACTATGGCTACACCTTC,CASSLNSNYGYTF,TRBJ1-2,.,.,TRBV5-1
TGTGCCAGCAGTTCAGGAACAGGCTCCTCTGGAAACACCATATATTTT,CASSSGTGSSGNTIYF,TRBJ1-3,.,.,TRBV11-3
TGTGCCAGCAGCCAAAGTAGGGCGGGAGGGCCAGCGGATACGCAGTATTTT,CASSQSRAGGPADTQYF,TRBJ2-3,TRBD2,.,TRBV4-2
TGTGCCAGCAGCGACGGGGACTCCCCGAGGTGGGAGACCCAGTACTTC,CASSDGDSPRWETQYF,TRBJ2-5,.,.,TRBV7-9
TGCGCCAGCAGCCAAGCAGGGGGGTCCTACGAGCAGTACTTC,CASSQAGGSYEQYF,TRBJ2-7,.,.,TRBV4-1
TGTGCCAGCAGTGCAATGGGGCTGGGGAGCAATCAGCCCCAGCATTTT,CASSAMGLGSNQPQHF,TRBJ1-5,.,.,TRBV6-1
TGTGCCAGCAGTGACAGAGAGGTGCGAGGCGGTGGCAATGAGCAGTTCTTC,CASSDREVRGGGNEQFF,TRBJ2-1,.,.,TRBV6-4
TGTGCCAGCAGCTTGGCCGGGACAGGTGCCCGCCCCTATGGCTACACCTTC,CASSLAGTGARPYGYTF,TRBJ1-2,TRBD1,once,TRBV5-5
TGTGCCTGGAGTGTTCTGGGGCTGGCCGTGAGCGAGCAGTACTTC,CAWSVLGLAVSEQYF,TRBJ2-7,.,.,TRBV30
TGTGCCAGCAGTGAAGAGGGGGCCACAGATACGCAGTATTTT,CASSEEGATDTQYF,TRBJ2-3,TRBD1,.,TRBV6-4
TGTGCCAGCAGGGGGGACAGGGTGAACTATGGCTACACCTTC,CASRGDRVNYGYTF,TRBJ1-2,TRBD1,.,TRBV6-6
TGTGCCAGCAGCCTTCTGGGGACAGCAAACACCGGGGAGCTGTTTTTT,CASSLLGTANTGELFF,TRBJ2-2,TRBD1,.,TRBV7-3
TGTGCCAGCAGTGAGGGCCAGGGGGGCTCCTACGAGCAGTACTTC,CASSEGQGGSYEQYF,TRBJ2-7,.,.,TRBV6-1